Listed below are T cell receptor beta chains from one sample, sequenced in a study of breast tumors, draining lymph nodes, adjacent tissues. TCRdb analysed the multiplex PCR reads with MiXCR anew, one entry per CDR3 protein. Found here are about 140,000 distinct CDR3 sequences, less than 35% of them singletons; the top ten hold around 2.3%. Sequencing used axillary lymph node tissue. The receptors here all came from a female donor with breast cancer. Some clones in this sample may be carry-over from other donors' samples. Each CDR3 is given with its conserved first and last residue. A D gene is named only where the DNA matches it firmly. Size values are once, few and many counts, or a class for expanded clones, and some rows have none.

clone size	J gene	D gene	V gene	CDR3 protein	CDR3 DNA
many	TRBJ1-3	NA	TRBV2	CASRGQPGNTIYF	TGTGCCAGCAGGGGACAACCTGGAAACACCATATATTTT
many	TRBJ2-7	TRBD1	TRBV6-6	CASSYDRTGGSYEQYF	TGTGCCAGCAGTTACGACCGGACAGGCGGGTCCTACGAGCAGTACTTC
many	TRBJ2-5	NA	TRBV29-1	CSVEEDREQETQYF	TGCAGCGTTGAAGAGGACAGAGAGCAAGAGACCCAGTACTTC
few	TRBJ1-1	NA	TRBV20-1	CSAPYRARNRGTEAFF	TGCAGTGCTCCCTACAGGGCCAGAAATCGGGGCACTGAAGCTTTCTTT
NA	TRBJ1-5	TRBD1	TRBV6-6	CASSHSGTVNQPQHF	TGTGCCAGCAGTCACTCAGGGACAGTCAATCAGCCCCAGCATTTT
many	TRBJ1-5	TRBD1	TRBV6-5	CASSYSGTGNHQPQHF	TGTGCCAGCAGTTATTCCGGGACAGGGAATCATCAGCCCCAGCATTTT
many	TRBJ2-3	TRBD2	TRBV7-9	CASSHSTAGGPTDPQYF	TGTGCCAGCAGCCATTCAACCGCGGGGGGCCCCACAGATCCGCAGTATTTT
many	TRBJ2-2	NA	TRBV12-3/TRBV12-4	CASSFGYTGELFF	TGTGCCAGCAGTTTCGGCTACACCGGGGAGCTGTTTTTT
NA	TRBJ1-2	NA	TRBV30	CAWSGMIVSGDAGGGYTF	TGTGCCTGGAGTGGTATGATCGTGTCAGGGGACGCGGGAGGTGGCTACACCTTC
many	TRBJ1-4	NA	TRBV7-9	CASSLTSEGFNEKLFF	TGTGCCAGCAGCTTAACGTCTGAGGGGTTTAATGAAAAACTGTTTTTT
few	TRBJ1-3	NA	TRBV7-2	CASSLMSGAYSGNPIYF	TGTGCCAGCAGCCTAATGAGTGGAGCCTATTCTGGAAACCCCATATATTTT
NA	TRBJ2-1	NA	TRBV7-7	CAKMGGIPEQFF	TGTGCTAAAATGGGCGGGATTCCTGAGCAGTTCTTC
NA	TRBJ2-2	NA	TRBV7-8	CASSHDGAGELFF	TGTGCCAGCTCGCATGACGGGGCCGGGGAGCTGTTTTTT
NA	TRBJ2-7	NA	TRBV20-1	CSADPRDGSSYEQYF	TGCAGTGCTGATCCTCGGGACGGGAGCTCCTACGAGCAGTACTTC
many	TRBJ1-4	NA	TRBV4-1	CASSQAGSGNEKLFF	TGCGCCAGCAGCCAAGCGGGCAGCGGTAATGAAAAACTGTTTTTT
NA	TRBJ2-7	NA	TRBV13	CASSLGWGYEQYF	TGTGCCAGCAGCTTAGGTTGGGGGTACGAGCAGTACTTC
NA	TRBJ2-3	NA	TRBV5-1	CAGSSQTVSTDTQYF	TGCGCCGGCAGCTCCCAGACAGTGAGCACCGATACGCAGTATTTT
NA	TRBJ2-7	TRBD1	TRBV9	CASSVAGTGDYEQYF	TGTGCCAGCAGCGTAGCCGGGACAGGGGACTACGAGCAGTACTTC
NA	TRBJ2-6	TRBD1	TRBV12-3/TRBV12-4	CASSFGTGGDVLTF	TGTGCCAGCAGTTTTGGGACAGGGGGCGACGTCCTGACTTTC
many	TRBJ2-2	NA	TRBV6-2/TRBV6-3	CASSYFHATGELFF	TGTGCCAGCAGTTATTTCCATGCCACCGGGGAGCTGTTTTTT
many	TRBJ2-3	NA	TRBV2	CASSIHITDTQYF	TGTGCCAGCAGTATCCACATCACAGATACGCAGTATTTT
many	TRBJ2-1	TRBD2	TRBV7-2	CASSARGGMSYNEQFF	TGTGCCAGCAGCGCCCGGGGGGGGATGTCCTACAATGAGCAGTTCTTC
NA	TRBJ1-4	NA	TRBV4-1	CASSQGTNSVFF	TGCGCCAGCAGCCAAGGGACGAACTCCGTGTTTTTT
NA	TRBJ2-5	TRBD2	TRBV6-5	CASSYRSEAGEQETQYF	TGTGCCAGCAGTTACCGGTCGGAGGCGGGGGAACAAGAGACCCAGTACTTC
many	TRBJ2-3	NA	TRBV11-2	CASSSYFGTDTQYF	TGTGCCAGCAGCTCCTACTTTGGGACAGATACGCAGTATTTT
few	TRBJ2-2	NA	TRBV2	CASSEPSGELFF	TGTGCCAGCAGTGAACCAAGCGGGGAGCTGTTTTTT
many	TRBJ2-3	NA	TRBV2	CASDPGGRPDTQYF	TGTGCCAGCGACCCCGGGGGGCGGCCAGATACGCAGTATTTT
many	TRBJ1-6	NA	TRBV7-9	CASSPRSYNSPLHF	TGTGCCAGCAGCCCCCGGTCCTATAATTCACCCCTCCACTTT
few	TRBJ2-2	NA	TRBV27	CASSLGATNTGELFF	TGTGCCAGCAGCCTGGGGGCTACGAACACCGGGGAGCTGTTTTTT
many	TRBJ1-6	NA	TRBV7-8	CASRGGLGSNNSPLHF	TGTGCCAGCAGAGGTGGTTTGGGTAGCAATAATTCACCCCTCCACTTT
many	TRBJ2-3	NA	TRBV27	CASSPGTDTQYF	TGTGCCAGCAGCCCGGGCACAGATACGCAGTATTTT
many	TRBJ1-3	TRBD1	TRBV5-6	CASSTLDREGIYF	TGTGCCAGCAGCACATTGGACAGGGAGGGCATATATTTT
NA	TRBJ2-5	TRBD1	TRBV7-3	CASSLAGTGGFREPQYF	TGTGCCAGCAGCTTAGCCGGGACAGGGGGCTTCCGGGAGCCCCAGTACTTC
many	TRBJ1-3	NA	TRBV20-1	CSASPRMDTIYF	TGCAGTGCTAGTCCACGTATGGACACCATATATTTT
many	TRBJ2-3	NA	TRBV7-8	CASSASGLGTDTQYF	TGTGCCAGCAGCGCCAGCGGACTTGGCACAGATACGCAGTATTTT
many	TRBJ2-5	TRBD1	TRBV19	CATSPGTGRGTQYF	TGTGCCACCTCACCCGGGACAGGGCGGGGGACCCAGTACTTC
many	TRBJ1-2	TRBD1	TRBV5-1	CASSLDLDRGGYTF	TGCGCCAGCAGCTTGGACCTTGACAGGGGAGGCTACACCTTC
many	TRBJ2-2	TRBD1	TRBV7-8	CASSPRQGQRERTGELFF	TGTGCCAGCAGCCCAAGACAGGGACAAAGGGAAAGGACCGGGGAGCTGTTTTTT
many	TRBJ2-7	NA	TRBV9	CASSVGPGPYEQYF	TGTGCCAGCAGCGTAGGTCCAGGGCCCTACGAGCAGTACTTC
many	TRBJ1-3	TRBD1	TRBV4-2	CASSQDGTGTGNTIYF	TGTGCCAGCAGCCAAGATGGGACAGGGACTGGAAACACCATATATTTT
many	TRBJ2-1	TRBD1	TRBV7-3	CASSLTLAGGGGEQFF	TGTGCCAGCAGCTTAACTTTGGCAGGGGGCGGCGGTGAGCAGTTCTTC
once	TRBJ1-2	TRBD1	TRBV10-3	CAISGGDRGANGYTF	TGTGCCATCAGTGGGGGGGACAGGGGGGCCAATGGCTACACCTTC
many	TRBJ1-5	NA	TRBV2	CASNREGGGNQPQHF	TGTGCCAGCAACCGCGAAGGAGGCGGCAATCAGCCCCAGCATTTT
few	TRBJ1-1	NA	TRBV6-5	CASSYSRQTNTEAFF	TGTGCCAGCAGTTACTCGAGGCAGACGAACACTGAAGCTTTCTTT
many	TRBJ2-3	NA	TRBV7-3	CASSLRDSDTQYF	TGTGCCAGCAGCTTAAGGGACTCAGATACGCAGTATTTT
many	TRBJ1-5	NA	TRBV10-3	CAISEINQPQHF	TGTGCCATCAGTGAAATTAATCAGCCCCAGCATTTT
NA	TRBJ1-1	NA	TRBV20-1	CSSEKGHPNTEAFF	TGCAGTTCGGAAAAGGGACACCCGAACACTGAAGCTTTCTTT
many	TRBJ1-2	NA	TRBV5-1	CASRAGGVDYGYTF	TGCGCCAGCAGGGCGGGGGGCGTAGACTATGGCTACACCTTC
many	TRBJ2-2	TRBD2	TRBV12-3/TRBV12-4	CASSSGTTNTGELFF	TGTGCCAGCTCCTCAGGGACTACAAACACCGGGGAGCTGTTTTTT
many	TRBJ1-5	NA	TRBV18	CASSPERGRGLNQPQHF	TGTGCCAGCTCACCAGAGAGGGGCAGGGGTCTCAATCAGCCCCAGCATTTT
many	TRBJ1-6	NA	TRBV6-5	CASSRTYSSYNSPLHF	TGTGCCAGCAGTCGGACTTACAGCTCCTATAATTCACCCCTCCACTTT
many	TRBJ2-5	NA	TRBV18	CASSYDRIQETQYF	TGTGCCAGCTCATACGACAGGATCCAAGAGACCCAGTACTTC
once	TRBJ1-6	NA	TRBV7-9	CVSQGNSPLHF	TGTGTCAGTCAGGGGAATTCACCCCTCCACTTT
NA	TRBJ2-1	TRBD2	TRBV29-1	CSGTGGGVYNEQFF	TGCAGCGGGACGGGCGGGGGGGTCTACAATGAGCAGTTCTTC